The rows below give T cell receptor beta chains drawn from one sample of a study of regulatory T cells in long-lasting Graves disease. TCRdb used MiXCR to reprocess the multiplex PCR reads, holding one entry per CDR3 protein. The sample holds approximately 490,000 distinct CDR3 sequences, around 15% seen once. The same data also went into a second study, on T cells in Graves' hyperthyroidism and ophthalmopathy.

The material was peripheral blood mononuclear cells (PBMCs), obtained at new diagnosis, from a patient treated with antithyroid drugs. Receptor source: a man aged 40-55 years with Graves disease. CDR3s include the opening cysteine and the closing phenylalanine or tryptophan. The order of the fields is D gene, V gene, J gene, clone size, CDR3 DNA, CDR3 protein. A D gene is named only where the DNA matches it firmly. Not every row has a clone size; where given, it reads once, few, many or a size class.

d_call: TRBD2; v_call: TRBV27; j_call: TRBJ2-1; clone_size: many; cdr3_nt: TGTGCCAGCAGAAGCGGGGGCGACTACAATGAGCAGTTCTTC; cdr3_aa: CASRSGGDYNEQFF
d_call: TRBD2; v_call: TRBV19; j_call: TRBJ2-1; clone_size: few; cdr3_nt: TGTGCCAGTAGTATATCCCGACTAGCGGGAGTTTACAATGAGCAGTTCTTC; cdr3_aa: CASSISRLAGVYNEQFF
d_call: TRBD2; v_call: TRBV27; j_call: TRBJ2-7; clone_size: .; cdr3_nt: TGTGCCAACAGTCCCACCCAAGCGGGAGGGCGCGAGCAGTACTTC; cdr3_aa: CANSPTQAGGREQYF
d_call: TRBD2; v_call: TRBV5-4; j_call: TRBJ2-1; clone_size: .; cdr3_nt: TGTGCCAGCAGCTTAGCGGGAATCTACAATGAGCAGTTCTTC; cdr3_aa: CASSLAGIYNEQFF
d_call: .; v_call: TRBV5-1; j_call: TRBJ2-1; clone_size: many; cdr3_nt: TGCGCCAGCAGCTTAGACAGTCCGTACAATGAGCAGTTCTTC; cdr3_aa: CASSLDSPYNEQFF
d_call: .; v_call: TRBV24-1; j_call: TRBJ1-1; clone_size: .; cdr3_nt: TGTGCCACCAGTGATCCGTCCAAAAGCACTGAAGCTTTCTTT; cdr3_aa: CATSDPSKSTEAFF
d_call: TRBD2; v_call: TRBV7-8; j_call: TRBJ2-7; clone_size: many; cdr3_nt: TGTGCCAGCAGCCAAAAGACTAGCGGGAACTACGAGCAGTACTTC; cdr3_aa: CASSQKTSGNYEQYF
d_call: .; v_call: TRBV12-3/TRBV12-4; j_call: TRBJ1-3; clone_size: .; cdr3_nt: TGTGCCAGCTTCCCCAGGACCTTCTCTGGAAACACCATATATTTT; cdr3_aa: CASFPRTFSGNTIYF
d_call: TRBD2; v_call: TRBV28; j_call: TRBJ2-1; clone_size: many; cdr3_nt: TGTGCCAGCAGTTTCATTGGACTAGCTCCCTGGGGGGTATACAATGAGCAGTTCTTC; cdr3_aa: CASSFIGLAPWGVYNEQFF
d_call: TRBD1; v_call: TRBV19; j_call: TRBJ1-5; clone_size: .; cdr3_nt: TGTGCCAGTAGTCCGCGGACAGGGGGAAGTAAAGGCAATCAGCCCCAGCATTTT; cdr3_aa: CASSPRTGGSKGNQPQHF
d_call: .; v_call: TRBV12-3/TRBV12-4; j_call: TRBJ1-1; clone_size: many; cdr3_nt: TGTGCCAGCAGTCAAGGGATACGAGCTTTCTTT; cdr3_aa: CASSQGIRAFF
d_call: .; v_call: TRBV7-2; j_call: TRBJ2-4; clone_size: many; cdr3_nt: TGTGCCAGCAGCTTAGCGTTGGAAAGTGGCAAGGCAATAGCCAAAAACATTCAGTACTTC; cdr3_aa: CASSLALESGKAIAKNIQYF
d_call: TRBD1; v_call: TRBV30; j_call: TRBJ2-3; clone_size: .; cdr3_nt: TGTGCCTGGAGGACAGGGGGGGGCACAGATACGCAGTATTTT; cdr3_aa: CAWRTGGGTDTQYF
d_call: .; v_call: TRBV20-1; j_call: TRBJ1-4; clone_size: many; cdr3_nt: TGCAGTGCTAGCTTCAGGGGCACTGAAAAACTGTTTTTT; cdr3_aa: CSASFRGTEKLFF
d_call: .; v_call: TRBV19; j_call: TRBJ2-2; clone_size: .; cdr3_nt: TGTGCCAGTAGTATTTTGGGCAGTAACACCGGGGAGCTGTTTTTT; cdr3_aa: CASSILGSNTGELFF
d_call: TRBD1; v_call: TRBV20-1; j_call: TRBJ2-7; clone_size: many; cdr3_nt: TGCAGTGCTAGGGTGACAGGGGGATTTGAGCAGTACTTC; cdr3_aa: CSARVTGGFEQYF
d_call: TRBD1; v_call: TRBV6-1; j_call: TRBJ2-5; clone_size: many; cdr3_nt: TGTGCCAGCAGTGGGACAGGGGGTCAAGAGACCCAGTACTTC; cdr3_aa: CASSGTGGQETQYF
d_call: .; v_call: TRBV11-2; j_call: TRBJ2-1; clone_size: many; cdr3_nt: TGTGCCAGCAGCCACCGGGACCATTACAATGAGCAGTTCTTC; cdr3_aa: CASSHRDHYNEQFF
d_call: TRBD2; v_call: TRBV14; j_call: TRBJ2-4; clone_size: few; cdr3_nt: TGTGCCAGCAGCCAAGCCTCGGGACTAGCGGGGCTGGATCGCATTCAGTACTTC; cdr3_aa: CASSQASGLAGLDRIQYF
d_call: .; v_call: TRBV5-1; j_call: TRBJ1-1; clone_size: once; cdr3_nt: TGCGCCAGCAGCTTGCCGGGAGGCACTGAAGCTTTCTTT; cdr3_aa: CASSLPGGTEAFF
d_call: .; v_call: TRBV20-1; j_call: TRBJ2-3; clone_size: many; cdr3_nt: TGCAGTGCTAGAGACCCCCTTACCGGGCCAATCACAGATACGCAGTATTTT; cdr3_aa: CSARDPLTGPITDTQYF
d_call: TRBD1; v_call: TRBV12-3/TRBV12-4; j_call: TRBJ1-5; clone_size: few; cdr3_nt: TGTGCCAGCAGCTTCTCAGGGGGTGGGAGCAATCAGCCCCAGCATTTT; cdr3_aa: CASSFSGGGSNQPQHF
d_call: TRBD2; v_call: TRBV28; j_call: TRBJ2-4; clone_size: many; cdr3_nt: TGTGCCAGCAGTTTTGCGGGAGTCGGCAAAAACATTCAGTACTTC; cdr3_aa: CASSFAGVGKNIQYF
d_call: .; v_call: TRBV30; j_call: TRBJ2-7; clone_size: many; cdr3_nt: TGTGCCTGGAGTGGACATAGCCACACCGAGCAGTACTTC; cdr3_aa: CAWSGHSHTEQYF
d_call: .; v_call: TRBV28; j_call: TRBJ1-4; clone_size: many; cdr3_nt: TGTGCCAGCAGTTCCCCGGGACAAAAAAAACTGTTTTTT; cdr3_aa: CASSSPGQKKLFF
d_call: .; v_call: TRBV20-1; j_call: TRBJ2-7; clone_size: many; cdr3_nt: TGCAGTGCACCAGGGATCGGGGAGCAGTACTTC; cdr3_aa: CSAPGIGEQYF
d_call: .; v_call: TRBV6-2/TRBV6-3; j_call: TRBJ1-2; clone_size: .; cdr3_nt: TGTGCCAGCGAGCAGGGCCGGGACTATGGCTACACCTTC; cdr3_aa: CASEQGRDYGYTF
d_call: .; v_call: TRBV24-1; j_call: TRBJ2-2; clone_size: .; cdr3_nt: TGTGCCACCCGAAGGAACACCGGGGAGCTGTTTTTT; cdr3_aa: CATRRNTGELFF
d_call: TRBD1; v_call: TRBV28; j_call: TRBJ2-1; clone_size: many; cdr3_nt: TGTGCCAGCAGTTTAGGGACAGGGGGATCCTACAATGAGCAGTTCTTC; cdr3_aa: CASSLGTGGSYNEQFF
d_call: .; v_call: TRBV5-1; j_call: TRBJ2-6; clone_size: many; cdr3_nt: TGCGCCAGCAGCTTGGTCGGGAGCTCTGGGGCCAACGTCCTGACTTTC; cdr3_aa: CASSLVGSSGANVLTF
d_call: .; v_call: TRBV12-3/TRBV12-4; j_call: TRBJ2-3; clone_size: many; cdr3_nt: TGTGCCAGCAGTCCTCACGGGCAGGGGACAGATACGCAGTATTTT; cdr3_aa: CASSPHGQGTDTQYF
d_call: .; v_call: TRBV12-5; j_call: TRBJ2-7; clone_size: .; cdr3_nt: TGTGCTAGTGGTTTGGTACGTTGGCAGGACTCCTACGAGCAGTACTTC; cdr3_aa: CASGLVRWQDSYEQYF
d_call: TRBD2; v_call: TRBV12-3/TRBV12-4; j_call: TRBJ2-7; clone_size: few; cdr3_nt: TGTGCCAGCAGTCCTCTGGGGAGGGGATACGAGCAGTACTTC; cdr3_aa: CASSPLGRGYEQYF
d_call: TRBD2; v_call: TRBV28; j_call: TRBJ2-3; clone_size: many; cdr3_nt: TGTGCCAGCAGTTCGGTGACTAGCGCTTCTAAAAGGGATACGCAGTATTTT; cdr3_aa: CASSSVTSASKRDTQYF
d_call: TRBD2; v_call: TRBV30; j_call: TRBJ2-3; clone_size: .; cdr3_nt: TGTGCCTGGAGTGGGGGGAGGGCAGATACGCAGTATTTT; cdr3_aa: CAWSGGRADTQYF
d_call: .; v_call: TRBV7-6; j_call: TRBJ2-3; clone_size: many; cdr3_nt: TGTGCCAGCAGCTTACTAGCGAGTGCTAGCACAGATACGCAGTATTTT; cdr3_aa: CASSLLASASTDTQYF
d_call: TRBD1; v_call: TRBV30; j_call: TRBJ2-6; clone_size: many; cdr3_nt: TGTGCCTGGACTCAGGGGGCGACTGGGGCCAACGTCCTGACTTTC; cdr3_aa: CAWTQGATGANVLTF